One T cell receptor beta chain is described in this entry. Its antigen is unknown. The entry originates in a study of cytomegalovirus exposure and HLA in healthy donors. Overall study context: The approximately 120 validation repertoires, a later analysis reported, used the same platform as the approximately 670 repertoires from the first cohort. Findings and caveats of the study: For most TCR sequences rarity was the rule, although some public TCRs occurred in many donors.

Libraries were prepared by immunoSEQ multiplex PCR; TCRdb keeps only in-frame clonotypes and omits some of them. The data contain about 180,000 clones, around 85% of them seen just once; the ten biggest clones take up about a sixth. Germline CDR1 reads MNHEY; CDR2 reads SVGAGI. The CDR3 is made up of 15 amino acids. Unmatched junction bases numbered 8, after V lost 6 bases and J lost 2 bases. The sequence was collected from a man aged 18 to 30 in good health and CMV-seropositive. The V gene is TRBV6-5, the J gene TRBJ2-5; 8 nucleotides align to TRBD1. Specimen: PBMCs. The CDR3: CASRPHNRGQETQYF. CDR3 in DNA: TGTGCCAGCAGACCACATAACAGGGGGCAAGAGACCCAGTACTTC.